This T cell receptor beta chain came from a study of T cells in Graves' hyperthyroidism and ophthalmopathy. Researchers amplified the TCR beta CDR3 regions from RNA transcripts. A first-round RT-PCR of the TCR CDR3 used the HTBI primer set. In TCRdb, the multiplex PCR reads were re-called with MiXCR into one record per CDR3 protein. The repertoire holds around 600,000 distinct CDR3 sequences, with approximately 42% as singletons. The CDR3 contains 15 residues. With 6 bases clipped from V and 4 bases from J, the junction kept 8 bases outside the gene matches. Germline V gene lookup returns CDR1 SNHLY and CDR2 FYNNEI.

Specimen: peripheral blood or thyroid tissue (not recorded which). The chain uses TRBV2 and TRBJ1-3; 8 nucleotides align to TRBD1. The TCR sequence derives from an adult man with Graves' disease, either hyperthyroidism or ophthalmopathy (not recorded which). CDR3 protein: CASSQETGVGNTIYF. Written as DNA, the CDR3 is TGTGCCAGCAGCCAAGAGACAGGGGTCGGAAACACCATATATTTT.